This is a list of T cell receptor beta chains from one sample in a study of regulatory T cells in long-lasting Graves disease. TCRdb reprocessed the multiplex PCR reads via MiXCR and lists one record per CDR3 protein. The sample has 350,000 to 450,000 distinct CDR3 sequences; around 21% are singletons. The sequencing used peripheral blood mononuclear cells (PBMCs), collected when the disease was refractory, from a patient treated with antithyroid drugs. The origin of the receptors is a female donor with Graves disease. The CDR3 runs from the conserved cysteine through the conserved F or W. The D gene is left open where the match is weak. For some rows the clone size is stated as once, few or many, or as a class when expanded; others skip it.

j_gene: TRBJ2-7
v_gene: TRBV12-3/TRBV12-4
abundance: many
d_gene: TRBD2
CDR3aa: CASSLSRAGVSEQYF
CDR3nt: TGTGCCAGCAGTTTAAGTCGAGCGGGAGTCTCCGAGCAGTACTTC

j_gene: TRBJ2-7
v_gene: TRBV7-9
abundance: few
d_gene: .
CDR3aa: CASSPEESYEQYF
CDR3nt: TGTGCCAGCAGCCCTGAGGAAAGCTACGAGCAGTACTTC

j_gene: TRBJ2-7
v_gene: TRBV9
abundance: .
d_gene: TRBD2
CDR3aa: CASSVWGGDIGIHEQYF
CDR3nt: TGTGCCAGCAGCGTATGGGGGGGGGATATTGGTATCCACGAGCAGTACTTC

j_gene: TRBJ2-3
v_gene: TRBV9
abundance: .
d_gene: TRBD2
CDR3aa: CASSVDPSGSADTQYF
CDR3nt: TGTGCCAGCAGCGTAGATCCTAGCGGGAGTGCAGATACGCAGTATTTT

j_gene: TRBJ1-1
v_gene: TRBV7-9
abundance: .
d_gene: TRBD1
CDR3aa: CASSSTGIFPEAFF
CDR3nt: TGTGCCAGCAGCTCGACAGGGATTTTCCCTGAAGCTTTCTTT

j_gene: TRBJ2-5
v_gene: TRBV24-1
abundance: few
d_gene: .
CDR3aa: CATSDRNEETQYF
CDR3nt: TGTGCCACCAGTGATCGTAATGAAGAGACCCAGTACTTC

j_gene: TRBJ1-4
v_gene: TRBV18
abundance: few
d_gene: TRBD1
CDR3aa: CASSPLTGGIEKLFF
CDR3nt: TGTGCCAGCTCACCCCTAACAGGGGGGATCGAAAAACTGTTTTTT

j_gene: TRBJ2-7
v_gene: TRBV2
abundance: many
d_gene: .
CDR3aa: CASSDRWYDGQYF
CDR3nt: TGTGCCAGCAGTGACAGGTGGTACGATGGGCAGTACTTC

j_gene: TRBJ2-7
v_gene: TRBV20-1
abundance: few
d_gene: TRBD1
CDR3aa: CSARGQGLYEQYF
CDR3nt: TGCAGTGCCAGGGGACAGGGGTTGTACGAGCAGTACTTC

j_gene: TRBJ1-1
v_gene: TRBV12-3/TRBV12-4
abundance: few
d_gene: .
CDR3aa: CASTSTVNTEAFF
CDR3nt: TGTGCCAGCACGTCGACAGTGAACACTGAAGCTTTCTTT

j_gene: TRBJ2-5
v_gene: TRBV5-1
abundance: few
d_gene: .
CDR3aa: CASSLTWQETQYF
CDR3nt: TGCGCCAGCAGCTTGACATGGCAAGAGACCCAGTACTTC

j_gene: TRBJ1-4
v_gene: TRBV7-2
abundance: many
d_gene: .
CDR3aa: CASSLYGVGEKLFF
CDR3nt: TGTGCCAGCAGCTTGTATGGGGTAGGGGAAAAACTGTTTTTT

j_gene: TRBJ1-4
v_gene: TRBV18
abundance: many
d_gene: TRBD1
CDR3aa: CASSPIQGENEKLFF
CDR3nt: TGTGCCAGCTCACCTATACAGGGGGAGAATGAAAAACTGTTTTTT

j_gene: TRBJ1-1
v_gene: TRBV29-1
abundance: many
d_gene: .
CDR3aa: CSVQGPRGEAFF
CDR3nt: TGCAGCGTTCAGGGGCCGCGTGGGGAAGCTTTCTTT

j_gene: TRBJ1-2
v_gene: TRBV18
abundance: .
d_gene: .
CDR3aa: CASSPPRGWTNYGYTF
CDR3nt: TGTGCCAGCTCACCACCGAGGGGTTGGACTAACTATGGCTACACCTTC

j_gene: TRBJ1-5
v_gene: TRBV6-5
abundance: .
d_gene: .
CDR3aa: CASSYSSRPGYSNQPQHF
CDR3nt: TGTGCCAGCAGTTACTCGAGTCGTCCCGGTTATAGCAATCAGCCCCAGCATTTT

j_gene: TRBJ2-3
v_gene: TRBV7-3
abundance: .
d_gene: TRBD2
CDR3aa: CASSSGLAGFTDTQYF
CDR3nt: TGTGCCAGCAGTTCCGGACTAGCGGGGTTCACAGATACGCAGTATTTT

j_gene: TRBJ2-7
v_gene: TRBV10-3
abundance: .
d_gene: .
CDR3aa: CATVGAGGACEQYF
CDR3nt: TGTGCCACCGTGGGGGCGGGCGGGGCCTGCGAGCAGTACTTC

j_gene: TRBJ1-2
v_gene: TRBV7-8
abundance: many
d_gene: .
CDR3aa: CASSLGERGGYGYTF
CDR3nt: TGTGCCAGCAGCTTAGGGGAGAGGGGTGGCTATGGCTACACCTTC

j_gene: TRBJ1-5
v_gene: TRBV20-1
abundance: few
d_gene: .
CDR3aa: CSARGGRGGNQPQHF
CDR3nt: TGCAGTGCTCGAGGAGGCCGCGGCGGCAATCAGCCCCAGCATTTT

j_gene: TRBJ1-1
v_gene: TRBV5-6
abundance: .
d_gene: .
CDR3aa: CASSRGGVMPEAFF
CDR3nt: TGTGCCAGCAGCCGGGGAGGAGTTATGCCCGAAGCTTTCTTT

j_gene: TRBJ1-5
v_gene: TRBV7-2
abundance: few
d_gene: .
CDR3aa: CASSRRAGRGNSNQPQHF
CDR3nt: TGTGCCAGCAGCCGACGGGCAGGGAGGGGAAATAGCAATCAGCCCCAGCATTTT

j_gene: TRBJ2-7
v_gene: TRBV20-1
abundance: once
d_gene: .
CDR3aa: CSATLGVGGNIDEQYF
CDR3nt: TGCAGTGCCACTTTAGGGGTTGGCGGGAATATCGACGAGCAGTACTTC

j_gene: TRBJ1-1
v_gene: TRBV19
abundance: .
d_gene: TRBD1
CDR3aa: CASSGRTGMNTEAFF
CDR3nt: TGTGCCAGTAGTGGGCGGACAGGGATGAACACTGAAGCTTTCTTT

j_gene: TRBJ1-6
v_gene: TRBV5-1
abundance: few
d_gene: .
CDR3aa: CASSRNDGYSPLHF
CDR3nt: TGTGCCAGCAGCCGGAACGATGGGTATTCACCCCTCCACTTT

j_gene: TRBJ2-7
v_gene: TRBV30
abundance: many
d_gene: .
CDR3aa: CAWISTDSYEQYF
CDR3nt: TGTGCCTGGATCTCCACCGATTCCTACGAGCAGTACTTC

j_gene: TRBJ2-4
v_gene: TRBV2
abundance: few
d_gene: .
CDR3aa: CAILAPGAKNIQYF
CDR3nt: TGTGCCATATTAGCCCCCGGTGCCAAAAACATTCAGTACTTC

j_gene: TRBJ2-1
v_gene: TRBV29-1
abundance: .
d_gene: .
CDR3aa: CSVLSSTVNEQFF
CDR3nt: TGCAGCGTTCTCTCTAGCACGGTCAATGAGCAGTTCTTC

j_gene: TRBJ1-4
v_gene: TRBV6-1
abundance: many
d_gene: .
CDR3aa: CASRLRQGSEKLFF
CDR3nt: TGTGCCAGCAGACTTCGTCAGGGATCTGAAAAACTGTTTTTT

j_gene: TRBJ2-5
v_gene: TRBV4-1
abundance: .
d_gene: .
CDR3aa: CASSQYEGETQYF
CDR3nt: TGCGCCAGCAGCCAATATGAGGGGGAGACCCAGTACTTC

j_gene: TRBJ2-2
v_gene: TRBV9
abundance: .
d_gene: TRBD1
CDR3aa: CASSVAGGVAGELFF
CDR3nt: TGTGCCAGCAGCGTCGCAGGGGGCGTCGCCGGGGAGCTGTTTTTT

j_gene: TRBJ1-1
v_gene: TRBV3-1
abundance: many
d_gene: .
CDR3aa: CASSQVRTGEAFF
CDR3nt: TGTGCCAGCAGCCAGGTTAGAACGGGTGAAGCTTTCTTT

j_gene: TRBJ1-5
v_gene: TRBV20-1
abundance: .
d_gene: .
CDR3aa: CSARWSEYNQPQHF
CDR3nt: TGCAGTGCTAGATGGTCAGAGTACAATCAGCCCCAGCATTTT

j_gene: TRBJ2-5
v_gene: TRBV18
abundance: many
d_gene: .
CDR3aa: CASSPRETQYF
CDR3nt: TGTGCCAGCTCACCTAGAGAGACCCAGTACTTC

j_gene: TRBJ1-1
v_gene: TRBV5-1
abundance: many
d_gene: TRBD1
CDR3aa: CASSYDEGAQNTEAFF
CDR3nt: TGCGCCAGCAGCTACGATGAGGGGGCTCAGAACACTGAAGCTTTCTTT

j_gene: TRBJ2-4
v_gene: TRBV3-1
abundance: .
d_gene: .
CDR3aa: CASSQYTRGGIQYF
CDR3nt: TGTGCCAGCAGCCAATATACTAGGGGAGGCATTCAGTACTTC

j_gene: TRBJ1-5
v_gene: TRBV7-2
abundance: .
d_gene: .
CDR3aa: CATNPEGTISNQPQHF
CDR3nt: TGTGCCACAAACCCCGAGGGGACTATTAGCAATCAGCCCCAGCATTTT

j_gene: TRBJ2-7
v_gene: TRBV5-1
abundance: few
d_gene: .
CDR3aa: CASSLTGPAFYEQYF
CDR3nt: TGCGCCAGCAGCTTGACAGGGCCTGCCTTCTACGAGCAGTACTTC

j_gene: TRBJ1-1
v_gene: TRBV4-3
abundance: .
d_gene: TRBD1
CDR3aa: CASSQDPLGTGIIWSTEAFF
CDR3nt: TGCGCCAGCAGCCAAGATCCCCTAGGGACAGGGATCATCTGGAGCACTGAAGCTTTCTTT

j_gene: TRBJ1-1
v_gene: TRBV7-9
abundance: few
d_gene: .
CDR3aa: CASTPRGGTNTEAFF
CDR3nt: TGTGCCAGCACCCCCCGGGGGGGTACGAACACTGAAGCTTTCTTT

j_gene: TRBJ1-1
v_gene: TRBV20-1
abundance: many
d_gene: .
CDR3aa: CSAYTGSNTEAFF
CDR3nt: TGCAGTGCTTACACAGGGTCTAACACTGAAGCTTTCTTT

j_gene: TRBJ2-5
v_gene: TRBV20-1
abundance: many
d_gene: .
CDR3aa: CSARIYGTQYF
CDR3nt: TGCAGTGCTAGAATATATGGGACCCAGTACTTC

j_gene: TRBJ2-3
v_gene: TRBV12-5
abundance: many
d_gene: .
CDR3aa: CASGLQVGSTDTQYF
CDR3nt: TGTGCTAGTGGACTCCAGGTGGGGAGCACAGATACGCAGTATTTT

j_gene: TRBJ2-7
v_gene: TRBV28
abundance: many
d_gene: .
CDR3aa: CASSSPPKQYF
CDR3nt: TGTGCCAGCAGTTCCCCTCCCAAGCAGTACTTC

j_gene: TRBJ2-3
v_gene: TRBV7-9
abundance: .
d_gene: TRBD2
CDR3aa: CASSPSGLAGADTQYF
CDR3nt: TGTGCCAGCAGCCCCTCGGGCTTAGCGGGAGCAGATACGCAGTATTTT

j_gene: TRBJ1-6
v_gene: TRBV6-1
abundance: few
d_gene: .
CDR3aa: CASSRPPTEGMDSPLHF
CDR3nt: TGTGCCAGCAGTCGTCCCCCGACGGAGGGTATGGATTCACCCCTCCACTTT

j_gene: TRBJ1-1
v_gene: TRBV11-2
abundance: few
d_gene: .
CDR3aa: CASSAWTVWVTEAFF
CDR3nt: TGTGCCAGCAGCGCTTGGACAGTTTGGGTCACTGAAGCTTTCTTT

j_gene: TRBJ1-2
v_gene: TRBV20-1
abundance: many
d_gene: .
CDR3aa: CSAREDSGYTF
CDR3nt: TGCAGTGCTAGAGAGGACTCAGGCTACACCTTC

j_gene: TRBJ1-1
v_gene: TRBV6-5
abundance: many
d_gene: .
CDR3aa: CASSYSSAFEAFF
CDR3nt: TGTGCCAGCAGTTACTCTTCAGCCTTTGAAGCTTTCTTT